This T cell receptor beta chain comes out of a study of identical twins. Each CDR3 protein gets one entry after TCRdb re-called the 5' RACE reads with MiXCR. Of approximately 600,000 distinct CDR3 sequences listed, approximately 10% are singletons. All of the donors were Caucasians in good health. This clonotype was seen a handful of times. Its target is not known. Trimming removed 6 bases from V and 4 bases from J; junction bases left unmatched: 7. The germline gives CDR1 SGHTA, CDR2 FQGNSA. The length of the CDR3 is 14 residues. Overall study findings and caveats: Models came in too low on out-of-frame TCR alpha sharing in monozygotic twins. Twin-shared out-of-frame alpha sequences were enriched for low generation probability.

A further study also used this sample, focusing on yellow fever vaccine responses in identical twins.

The chain recombines TRBV7-2 with TRBJ2-7; 9 nucleotides align to TRBD2. Material: PBMCs. The TCR sequence derives from a woman younger than 35 in good health. As DNA, the CDR3 is TGTGCCAGCAGGAACCTAGCGGGAAGGTACGAGCAGTACTTC. Translated, it gives CASRNLAGRYEQYF. Full variable domain (outside the CDR3, taken from reference TRBV7-2 and TRBJ2-7): GAGVSQSPSNKVTEKGKDVELRCDPISGHTALYWYRQSLGQGLEFLIYFQGNSAPDKSGLPSDRFSAERTGGSVSTLTIQRTQQEDSAVYLCASRNLAGRYEQYFGPGTRLTVT.